These 13 T cell receptor beta chains share one sample of origin, sequenced in a study of tumor-infiltrating lymphocytes in primary liver carcinoma. Priming with a constant-region primer yielded TCR beta cDNA from about 540 ng total RNA. ARM-PCR was slightly modified, and three nested multiplex PCR rounds with it gave rise to the TCR beta libraries. Two initial PCR rounds of roughly 10 cycles each paired TRBV1-TRBV30 forward primers with a C-beta reverse primer. TCRdb reprocessed the multiplex PCR reads with MiXCR, giving one entry per CDR3 protein. The sample lists 310,000 or so distinct CDR3 sequences; 50% to 75% were seen once. Extraction also yielded germline DNA, while blood RNA was obtained from unsorted whole blood. The sequenced sample consisted of peripheral blood. The receptors shown here come from a young woman with primary liver carcinoma and hepatitis B virus infection.

The rearrangement joins TRBV12-3 or TRBV12-4 to TRBJ2-7; D perhaps matches TRBD2 (6 bases). This CDR3 comprises 15 residues. V was trimmed by 6 bases and J by 0 bases, leaving 15 bases between them. CDR3 in amino acids: CASSDGRDFSYEQYF. The DNA of the CDR3 is TGTGCCAGCAGCGACGGAAGGGACTTCTCCTACGAGCAGTACTTC.

The sample holds a few counts of this clonotype. This chain connects TRBV6-6 to TRBJ2-7; TRBD2 aligns across 7 bases. CDR1 is MNHNY, CDR2 SVGAGI, per germline (reference sequence). The CDR3 has 14 residues. Trimming at V came to 6 bases and at J to 0 bases, leaving 5 bases not matched to a gene. CDR3 DNA: TGTGCCAGCAGAAGACTAGCAGACTCCTACGAGCAGTACTTC. This codes for CASRRLADSYEQYF.

CDR3 sequence: CASSSVNTEAFF. Written as DNA, the CDR3 is TGTGCCAGCAGTTCCGTAAACACTGAAGCTTTCTTT. J is TRBJ1-1 and V is TRBV6-5; D is unclear. The germline CDR1 and CDR2 sequences are MNHEY and SVGAGI. CDR3 length: 12 residues. V lost 4 bases, J lost 2 bases, and 5 bases lay in between.

V is TRBV4-3 and J is TRBJ2-2; 7 positions agree with TRBD2. The CDR3 length is 16 residues. Trimming at V came to 0 bases and at J to 4 bases, leaving 5 bases not matched to a gene. In germline, CDR1 is LGHNA, CDR2 YSLEER. In DNA, the CDR3 is TGCGCCAGCAGCCAAGATTTGCGGGGGAGCACCGGGGAGCTGTTTTTT. The encoded protein is CASSQDLRGSTGELFF.

About this clonotype: The conserved final phenylalanine or tryptophan is absent from the CDR3, which likely points to a read error. This rearrangement joins TRBV11-3 to TRBJ2-2; D is tentatively TRBD1 or TRBD2 (5 bases each). Trimming cost V 5 bases and J 2 bases, with 21 bases left between them. The CDR3 spans 18 residues. CDR1 SGHNT and CDR2 YENEEA come from the germline V gene. The CDR3 sequence is CASSITDYRRTNTGELFL. Written as DNA, the CDR3 is TGTGCCAGCAGCATTACTGACTACAGGAGGACAAACACCGGGGAGCTGTTTCTT.

The chain couples TRBV28 to TRBJ2-7, with D perhaps assigned TRBD1 or TRBD2 (5 bases each). CDR1 and CDR2 from the germline V gene are MDHEN and SYDVKM. With 5 bases removed from V and 4 bases from J, the gap between germline ends came to 18 bases. The CDR3 spans 15 residues. CDR3 sequence: CASSLSGPTEYEQYF. CDR3 sequence (DNA): TGTGCCAGCAGTCTATCGGGACCAACGGAGTACGAGCAGTACTTC.

As concerns this clonotype: Compared with germline, one end of the junction differs, possibly owing to a read error. The chain recombines TRBV7-9 with TRBJ1-2; D may be TRBD1 (6 bases). Per germline, CDR1 SEHNR and CDR2 FQNEAQ (reference sequence). The length of the CDR3 is 14 residues. CDR3 protein: CASRVGQTNCGYTF. The CDR3 nucleotides are TGTGCCAGCAGAGTAGGACAGACTAACTGTGGCTACACCTTC.

Points on this clonotype: A single base separates this from a much larger clone, so it may be a read error. The V gene is TRBV29-1, the J gene TRBJ1-1; D is uncertain. There are 12 residues in the CDR3. CDR1 SQVTM and CDR2 ANQGSEA come from the germline V gene. The CDR3 DNA sequence: TGCAGCCCATCAAGGGTGAACACTGAAGCTTCCTTT. Its protein product is CSPSRVNTEASF.

The rearrangement joins TRBV7-9 to TRBJ2-5, with 9 bases fitting TRBD2. The germline V gene encodes CDR1 SEHNR and CDR2 FQNEAQ (reference sequence). The CDR3 length is 16 residues. Germline trimming cut 5 bases from V and 5 bases from J; bases unmatched to any gene: 12. CDR3 in DNA: TGTGCCAGCAGCCGAGGGACTAGCTATACGGCCGAGACCCAGTACTTC. This sequence encodes CASSRGTSYTAETQYF.

Of note for this clonotype: This may come from a read error, since a much larger clone is one base off. The chain recombines TRBV6-5 with TRBJ2-7, with D maybe TRBD2 (6 bases). V shed 7 bases and J shed 3 bases, with 16 bases lying between them. Germline values: CDR1 MNHEY, CDR2 SVGAGI. There are 14 residues in the CDR3. Here the CDR3 DNA reads TGTGCCAGCAAGGGGAATCTAGCGCTCTACGAGCAGTACTTC. Its protein is CASKGNLALYEQYF.

This clonotype was seen more than once but under ten times. The chain links TRBV2 to TRBJ2-1; a weak D match, TRBD2 (6 bases). Trimming took 6 bases from V and 6 from J, leaving 15 bases between them. CDR3 length: 14 residues. Germline CDR1 is SNHLY and CDR2 is FYNNEI. CDR3 region: CASSLTSMVNEQFF. CDR3 sequence (DNA): TGTGCCAGCAGCCTGACTAGTATGGTCAATGAGCAGTTCTTC.

About this clonotype: Given the absence of the conserved phenylalanine or tryptophan at the CDR3 end, a read error is likely. The chain joins TRBV6-1 to TRBJ2-1; D tentatively fits TRBD1 or TRBD2 (5 bases each). The germline gives CDR1 MNHNS, CDR2 SASEGT. V dropped 7 bases and J dropped 5 bases, with 21 bases sitting between them. This CDR3 has 16 residues. The CDR3 spells CASKKGLAIANNEQFL. DNA of the CDR3: TGTGCCAGCAAAAAGGGGCTAGCAATTGCGAACAATGAGCAGTTCTTA.

About this clonotype itself: An end of the junction does not agree with germline; a read error may underlie this. This sequence joins TRBV6-2 or TRBV6-3 and TRBJ1-1; D unresolved. The CDR3 length is 12 residues. Looked up from germline, CDR1 is MNHEY and CDR2 is SVGEGT. The CDR3 protein is CAGSYLYTEAFF. CDR3 nucleotide sequence: TGTGCCGGCAGTTATTTGTACACTGAAGCTTTCTTT.